This T cell receptor (beta chain) was found in a study of cytomegalovirus exposure and HLA in healthy donors. Study-level findings and limits: The study flagged 150 to 200 TCR beta chains as cytomegalovirus-associated. Rare TCR sequences predominated, though certain public TCRs were found in many donors. In vitro, three CMV-associated chains proved specific for CMV antigens.

Separate from the approximately 600-subject first cohort was the 120-subject validation cohort, to which the donors belonged. TCRdb's copy holds only in-frame clones and misses some; the assay was immunoSEQ multiplex PCR. Among fewer than 200,000 clones listed, roughly 84% were seen once. About this clone itself: Its antigen is undetermined.

The CDR3 length is 15 residues. Looked up from germline, CDR1 is LGHNA and CDR2 is YNFKEQ. Trimming stripped 4 bases from V and 4 bases from J, with 15 bases between. Sequencing input: PBMCs. The source is a woman aged 18-29 years in good health and CMV-seropositive. The chain has TRBV4-2 and TRBJ2-3; D may be TRBD2 (6 bases). CDR3 bases: TGTGCCAGCAGCCCGGGGGTGGGGGGAGCAGATACGCAGTATTTT. Protein sequence: CASSPGVGGADTQYF.